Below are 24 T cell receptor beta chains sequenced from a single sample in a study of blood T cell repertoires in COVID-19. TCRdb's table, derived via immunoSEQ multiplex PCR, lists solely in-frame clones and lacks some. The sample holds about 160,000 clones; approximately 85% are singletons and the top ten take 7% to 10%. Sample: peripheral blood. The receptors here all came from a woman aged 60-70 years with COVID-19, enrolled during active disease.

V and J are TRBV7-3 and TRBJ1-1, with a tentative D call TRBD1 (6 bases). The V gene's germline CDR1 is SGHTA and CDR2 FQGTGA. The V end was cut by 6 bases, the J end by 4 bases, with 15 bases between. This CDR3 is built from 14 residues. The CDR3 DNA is TGTGCCAGCAGAAAACAGGGCGGAGGCACTGAAGCTTTCTTT. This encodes CASRKQGGGTEAFF.

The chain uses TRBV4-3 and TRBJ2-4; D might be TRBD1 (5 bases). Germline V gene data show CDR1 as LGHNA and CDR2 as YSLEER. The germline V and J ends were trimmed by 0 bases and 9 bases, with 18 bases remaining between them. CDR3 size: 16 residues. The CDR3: CASSQDLGQRLGIQYF. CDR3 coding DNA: TGCGCCAGCAGCCAAGATTTGGGGCAAAGGTTGGGCATTCAGTACTTC.

The CDR3: CASSLRGSGQETQYF. The DNA for the CDR3 is TGCGCCAGCAGCTTGAGGGGTAGCGGGCAAGAGACCCAGTACTTC. The gene calls are TRBV5-1 and TRBJ2-5; the match to TRBD2 covers 7 bases. Germline V gives CDR1 SGHRS, CDR2 YFSETQ. There are 15 residues in the CDR3. The V segment lost 1 base and the J segment 2 bases; nucleotides outside the gene matches: 5.

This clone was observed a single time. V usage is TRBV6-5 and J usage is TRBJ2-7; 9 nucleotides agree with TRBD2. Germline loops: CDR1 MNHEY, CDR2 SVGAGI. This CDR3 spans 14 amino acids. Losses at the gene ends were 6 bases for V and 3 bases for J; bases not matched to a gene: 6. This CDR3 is CASSQRGADYEQYV. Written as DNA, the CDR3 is TGTGCCAGCAGCCAGCGGGGGGCAGACTACGAGCAGTACGTC.

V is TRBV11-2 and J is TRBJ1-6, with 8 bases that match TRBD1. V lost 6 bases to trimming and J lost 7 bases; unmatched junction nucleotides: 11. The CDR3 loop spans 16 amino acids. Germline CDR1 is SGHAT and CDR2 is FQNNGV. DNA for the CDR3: TGTGCCAGCAGGGAGGGGACAGGCCTCTGGAATTCACCCCTCCACTTT. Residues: CASREGTGLWNSPLHF.

Here the CDR3 reads CASSQSPGTEAFF. The CDR3 DNA reads TGTGCCAGCAGCCAGTCCCCAGGGACTGAAGCTTTCTTT. The chain combines TRBV3-1 (or the pseudogene TRBV3-2) with TRBJ1-1; a possible D gene is TRBD1 (5 bases). Germline-derived CDR1 and CDR2 are LGHDT and YNNKEL (reference sequence). There are 13 residues in the CDR3. Trimming stripped 3 bases from V and 5 bases from J, with 10 bases between.

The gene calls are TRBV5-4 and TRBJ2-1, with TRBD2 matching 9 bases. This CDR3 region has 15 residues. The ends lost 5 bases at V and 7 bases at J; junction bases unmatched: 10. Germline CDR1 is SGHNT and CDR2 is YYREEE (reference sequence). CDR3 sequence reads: CASSLTGTSKNEQFF. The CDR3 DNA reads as TGTGCCAGCAGTTTAACCGGGACTAGCAAAAATGAGCAGTTCTTC. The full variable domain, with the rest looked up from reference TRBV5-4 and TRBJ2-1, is ETGVTQSPTHLIKTRGQQVTLRCSSQSGHNTVSWYQQALGQGPQFIFQYYREEENGRGNFPPRFSGLQFPNYSSELNVNALELDDSALYLCASSLTGTSKNEQFFGPGTRLTVL.

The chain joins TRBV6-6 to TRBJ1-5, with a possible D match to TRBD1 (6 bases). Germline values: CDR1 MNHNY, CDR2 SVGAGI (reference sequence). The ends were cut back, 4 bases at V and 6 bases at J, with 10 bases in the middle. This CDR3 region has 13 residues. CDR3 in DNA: TGTGCCAGCAGTTTAACAGGGTTTCAGCCCCAGCATTTT. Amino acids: CASSLTGFQPQHF.

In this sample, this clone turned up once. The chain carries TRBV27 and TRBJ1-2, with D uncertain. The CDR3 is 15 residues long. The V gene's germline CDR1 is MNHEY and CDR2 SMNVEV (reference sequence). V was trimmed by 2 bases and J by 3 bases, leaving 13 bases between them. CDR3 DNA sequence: TGTGCCAGCAGTTTAGTGGGCAGACCAGACTATGGCTACACCTTC. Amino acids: CASSLVGRPDYGYTF.

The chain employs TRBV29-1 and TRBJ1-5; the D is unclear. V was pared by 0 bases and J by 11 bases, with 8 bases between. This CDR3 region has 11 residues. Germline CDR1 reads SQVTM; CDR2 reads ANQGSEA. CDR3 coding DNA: TGCAGCGTTGAAGAGGGAGGGTCCCAGCATTTT. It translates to CSVEEGGSQHF.

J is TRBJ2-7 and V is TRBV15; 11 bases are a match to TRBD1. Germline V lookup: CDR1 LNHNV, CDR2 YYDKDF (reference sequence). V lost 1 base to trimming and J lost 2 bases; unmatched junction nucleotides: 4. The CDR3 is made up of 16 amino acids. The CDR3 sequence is CATSRGGTGGTYEQYF. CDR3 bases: TGTGCCACCAGCAGAGGCGGGACAGGGGGGACCTACGAGCAGTACTTC.

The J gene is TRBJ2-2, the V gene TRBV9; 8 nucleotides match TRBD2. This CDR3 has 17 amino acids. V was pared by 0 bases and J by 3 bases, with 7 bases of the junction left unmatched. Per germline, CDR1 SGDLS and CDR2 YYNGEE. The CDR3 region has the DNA TGTGCCAGCAGCGTAGATACGGGAGGGCGGTACACCGGGGAGCTGTTTTTT. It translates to CASSVDTGGRYTGELFF.

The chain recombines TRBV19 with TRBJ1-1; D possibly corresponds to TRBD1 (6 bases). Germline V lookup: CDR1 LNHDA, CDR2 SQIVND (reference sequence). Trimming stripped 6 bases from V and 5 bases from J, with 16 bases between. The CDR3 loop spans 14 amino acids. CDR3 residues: CASRTQGSGTEAFF. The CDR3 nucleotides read TGTGCCAGTAGGACGCAGGGGTCAGGGACTGAAGCTTTCTTT.

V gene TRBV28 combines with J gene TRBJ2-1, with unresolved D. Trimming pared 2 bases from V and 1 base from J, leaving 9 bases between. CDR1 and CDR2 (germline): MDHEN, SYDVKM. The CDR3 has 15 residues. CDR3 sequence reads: CASSLVRISYNEQFF. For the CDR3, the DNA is TGTGCCAGCAGTTTAGTGCGTATTTCCTACAATGAGCAGTTCTTC.

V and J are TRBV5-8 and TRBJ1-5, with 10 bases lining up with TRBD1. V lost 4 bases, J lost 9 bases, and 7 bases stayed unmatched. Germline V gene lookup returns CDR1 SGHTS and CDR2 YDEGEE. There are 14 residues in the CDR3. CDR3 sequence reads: CASSAGTGVPPQHF. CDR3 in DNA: TGTGCCAGCAGCGCCGGGACAGGGGTCCCGCCCCAGCATTTT. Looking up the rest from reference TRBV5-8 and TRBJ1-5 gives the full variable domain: EAGVTQSPTHLIKTRGQQATLRCSPISGHTSVYWYQQALGLGLQFLLWYDEGEERNRGNFPPRFSGRQFPNYSSELNVNALELEDSALYLCASSAGTGVPPQHFGDGTRLSIL.

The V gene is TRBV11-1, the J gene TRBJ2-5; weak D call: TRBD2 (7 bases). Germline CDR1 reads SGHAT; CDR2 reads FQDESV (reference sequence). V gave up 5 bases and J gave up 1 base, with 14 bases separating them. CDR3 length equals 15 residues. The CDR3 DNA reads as TGTGCCAGCAGCGGCCTCGGGGGGCCCCAAGAGACCCAGTACTTC. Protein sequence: CASSGLGGPQETQYF.

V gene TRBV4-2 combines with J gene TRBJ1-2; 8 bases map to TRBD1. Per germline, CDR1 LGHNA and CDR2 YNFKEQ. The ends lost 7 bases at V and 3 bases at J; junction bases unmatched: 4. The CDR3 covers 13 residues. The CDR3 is CASTPTGDYGYTF. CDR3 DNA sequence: TGTGCCAGCACCCCGACAGGGGACTATGGCTACACCTTC.

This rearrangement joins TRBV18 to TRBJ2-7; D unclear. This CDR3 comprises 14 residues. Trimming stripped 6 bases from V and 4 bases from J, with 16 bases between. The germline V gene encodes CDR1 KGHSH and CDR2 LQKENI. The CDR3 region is CASSTRQALYEQYV. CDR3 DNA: TGTGCCAGCTCCACCCGCCAGGCCCTTTACGAGCAGTACGTC.

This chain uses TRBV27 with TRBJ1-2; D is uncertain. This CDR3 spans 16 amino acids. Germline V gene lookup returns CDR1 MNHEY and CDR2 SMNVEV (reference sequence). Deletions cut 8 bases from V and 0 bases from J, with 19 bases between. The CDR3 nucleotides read TGTGCCAGCCTGGACTATGACGCCAATCCTAACTATGGCTACACCTTC. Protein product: CASLDYDANPNYGYTF.

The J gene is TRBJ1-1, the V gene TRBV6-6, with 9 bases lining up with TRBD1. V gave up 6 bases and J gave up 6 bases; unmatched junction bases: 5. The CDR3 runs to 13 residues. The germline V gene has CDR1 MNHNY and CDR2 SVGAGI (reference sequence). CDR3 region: CASRQQGAAEAFF. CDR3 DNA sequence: TGTGCCAGCAGGCAACAGGGGGCTGCTGAAGCTTTCTTT.

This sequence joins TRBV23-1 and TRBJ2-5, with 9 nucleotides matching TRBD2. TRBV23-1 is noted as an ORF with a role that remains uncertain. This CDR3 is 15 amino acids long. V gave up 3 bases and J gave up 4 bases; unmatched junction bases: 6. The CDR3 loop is CASSQSAGGSETQYF. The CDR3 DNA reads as TGCGCCAGCAGTCAGTCGGCGGGAGGGTCAGAGACCCAGTACTTC.

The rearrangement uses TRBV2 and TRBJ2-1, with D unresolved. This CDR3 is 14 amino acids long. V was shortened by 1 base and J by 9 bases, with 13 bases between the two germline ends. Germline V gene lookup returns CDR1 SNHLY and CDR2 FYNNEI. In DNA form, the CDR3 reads TGTGCCAGCAGTGAAGAGTTAGCACTCGGTGAGCAGTTCTTC. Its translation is CASSEELALGEQFF.

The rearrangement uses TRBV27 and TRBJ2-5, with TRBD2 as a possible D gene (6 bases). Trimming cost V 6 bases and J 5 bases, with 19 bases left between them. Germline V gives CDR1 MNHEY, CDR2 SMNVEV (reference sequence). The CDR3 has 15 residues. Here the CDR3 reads CASSSQTGLAETQYF. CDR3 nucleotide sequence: TGTGCCAGCAGCTCACAAACAGGTCTAGCGGAGACCCAGTACTTC.

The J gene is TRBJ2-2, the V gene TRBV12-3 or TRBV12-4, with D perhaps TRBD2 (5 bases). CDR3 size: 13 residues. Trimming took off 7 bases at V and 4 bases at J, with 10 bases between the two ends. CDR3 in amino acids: CASMEAVTGELFF. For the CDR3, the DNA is TGTGCCAGCATGGAGGCTGTCACCGGGGAGCTGTTTTTT.